This T cell receptor beta chain is drawn from a study of blood T cell repertoires in COVID-19 (dated by TCRdb to about 2020). Concerning the study at large: Samples covering the acute and convalescent phases of COVID-19 were provided by collaborators in the United States, Italy and Spain. The samples were drawn from the first 160 participants of the ongoing ImmuneRACE study and from more than 1,000 subjects provided by 6 global collaborators. The sample metadata nearly always contained a de-identified subject ID, COVID-19 status, age in years and sex. Deeply sampled blood TCRbeta repertoires from subjects exposed to, actively infected with, or recovered from COVID-19 were included in the dataset. HLA class I and class II types, where available, came from metadata supplied by the sample provider rather than from assay-based typing. The prospective study material was composed of cDNA or gDNA derived from T cells, B-cell-depleted T cells, or PBMCs. The repertoires were made available in a free public database intended to serve as a resource for research on the immune response to SARS-CoV-2.

V ends up 8 bases short and J 8 bases short, with an unmatched junction base count of 8. The CDR3 runs 14 residues from the cysteine to the phenylalanine. Left in the record is the CDR3 DNA by itself, 42 bases read in frame from the first base. The germline V gene sets CDR1 to SGHRS and CDR2 to YFSETQ. For this clone: It lacks a known antigen. No quality values exist for individual bases; no much larger clone is one base distant.

The immunoSEQ Assay, a bias-controlled multiplex PCR, was used to amplify TCRbeta CDR3 regions from genomic DNA. The source study handled its data this way. Within the assay, amplification of reference gene primers was used to estimate how many nucleated cells each sample contained. To quantify the absolute abundance of each unique TCRbeta CDR3 rearrangement, sequence reads were collapsed and filtered. For each sample, productive Simpson clonality was calculated by taking the square root of Simpson's diversity index across productive rearrangements. TCRdb obtained this table from immuneACCESS and retained in-frame rearrangements with V and J assigned. These tables miss some clones; where compared with another copy, unresolved V genes account for less than half of the shortfall, and the remainder is unexplained. D and trimming were read from the DNA, whereas the V and J calls and clone size are those reported in that table. Recorded for this sample are about 300,000 clones; around 84% of them occurred a single time. The top ten clones comprise 1.3% of the sample.

On the study overall, not on this receptor specifically: The quantity of clinical and demographic metadata differed by source and by participant and was supplied without curation.

Whole blood was collected in K2EDTA tubes by collaborating institutions according to the institutions' own protocols. For TCRbeta analysis, collaborator samples were shipped as frozen whole blood, as isolated PBMCs, or as DNA extracted from either sample type. This sequence uses TRBV5-1 and TRBJ2-1, with 12 bases matching TRBD2. The receptor's source is a man in his 70s with acute or convalescent COVID-19. The material sequenced was peripheral blood. The DNA sequence is TGCGCCAGTACAGGACTAGCGGGGATCGATGAGCAGTTCTTC. Its amino acids are CASTGLAGIDEQFF. Full variable domain (CDR3 extended with the reference TRBV5-1 and TRBJ2-1 proteins): KAGVTQTPRYLIKTRGQQVTLSCSPISGHRSVSWYQQTPGQGLQFLFEYFSETQRNKGNFPGRFSGRQFSNSRSEMNVSTLELGDSALYLCASTGLAGIDEQFFGPGTRLTVL.